This T cell receptor beta chain is from a study of shared T cell receptors in the human thymus. The CDR3 spans 17 residues. V was pared by 5 bases and J by 7 bases, with 15 bases of the junction left unmatched. Germline assignment: CDR1 MDHEN and CDR2 SYDVKM. The protocol was immunoSEQ multiplex PCR, while the TCRdb copy is restricted to in-frame clones and leaves out a portion. The data show roughly 660,000 clones, 88% seen once. This sample was also put to use in a study of human thymus T cells. Per that study: It was healthy Finnish infants having corrective surgery for congenital heart defects who were the donors. It was from resections taken during corrective heart surgery that the thymus tissue came. Apparent bias marked the V and J gene usage of thymic and blood repertoires. Thymic TCR repertoires of unrelated people reportedly overlapped highly.

This chain connects TRBV28 to TRBJ2-1; 9 positions agree with TRBD2. The sample taken for sequencing was thymocytes. The sequence derives from a boy younger than two with a congenital heart defect. CDR3 DNA sequence: TGTGCCAGCAGTCGCTGTAATGGCAGCGGGAGGTTTAATGAGCAGTTCTTC. It translates to CASSRCNGSGRFNEQFF.